The entry below gives a single T cell receptor (beta chain) sequence along with its context. Its specificity is unknown. Separation from the roughly 700-subject first cohort characterized the approximately 130-subject validation cohort, to which the donors belonged. The protocol was immunoSEQ multiplex PCR, while the TCRdb copy is restricted to in-frame clones and leaves out a portion. The sample holds fewer than 200,000 clones, 86% seen once. CDR1 and CDR2 (germline): LGHNA, YNFKEQ. CDR3 length equals 14 residues. Trimming at V came to 3 bases and at J to 7 bases, leaving 5 bases not matched to a gene. This sample stems from a study of cytomegalovirus exposure and HLA in healthy donors. At the level of the study: Both the approximately 130 validation repertoires and the roughly 620 first-cohort repertoires used the same platform, as reported by a later analysis.

General study results and limits: Most TCR sequences showed up rarely, but some public TCRs showed up in many donors. The authors listed 150 to 200 TCR beta chains as cytomegalovirus-associated.

The origin of this receptor is a man aged 18 to 29 in good health and CMV-seropositive. The source material was PBMCs. V is TRBV4-2 and J is TRBJ1-2, with 10 bases aligning to TRBD1. The CDR3 DNA is TGTGCCAGCAGCCAGGAAGACAGGGGGCTTGGCTACACCTTC. It encodes CASSQEDRGLGYTF.